Listed below are T cell receptor beta chains from one sample, sequenced in a study of T-cell memory formation after mild COVID-19. TCRdb called the 5' RACE reads again in MiXCR, with one record for every CDR3 protein. The sample shows approximately 13,000 distinct CDR3 sequences, roughly 16% of them seen only once. The specimen sequenced was PBMCs or a T cell subset sorted from them (not recorded which). Receptors were obtained from a young man who had mild COVID-19 (a few samples of this study predate the infection). Cell type and time point are not known. The CDR3 runs from the conserved cysteine through the conserved F or W.

TRBV4-1	TRBJ1-2	CASSQVIPGDGGYTF
TRBV5-5	TRBJ2-1	CASSWDIRSYNEQFF
TRBV5-1	TRBJ2-5	CASSFSGGLSETQYF
TRBV7-8	TRBJ2-5	CASSLIRQETQYF
TRBV6-5	TRBJ1-1	CASSYFRSTEAFF
TRBV15	TRBJ1-2	CATQGLNGYTF
TRBV5-1	TRBJ2-3	CASSPLAGGLADTQYF
TRBV20-1	TRBJ2-3	CSATPTGRLTDTQYF
TRBV7-6	TRBJ1-1	CASSHVGNTEAFF
TRBV4-3	TRBJ2-2	CASSQWDRGPANTGELFF
TRBV7-7	TRBJ2-7	CASSPPGGQYF
TRBV20-1	TRBJ2-7	CSAPPTRLDHNEQYF
TRBV6-5	TRBJ2-2	CASSYFRGTGELFF
TRBV7-9	TRBJ2-3	CASSPPFPGVADTQYF
TRBV4-3	TRBJ2-2	CASSRTLGTPNTGELFF
TRBV29-1	TRBJ2-1	CSVGGGEQFF
TRBV7-9	TRBJ1-3	CASSLVGSGNTIYF
TRBV11-2	TRBJ1-4	CASSLQGGGPTNEKLFF
TRBV7-9	TRBJ2-3	CASGWSRVPWGDTQYF
TRBV6-5	TRBJ1-3	CASSRVYGNTIYF
TRBV15	TRBJ1-2	CATSRGQTYGYTF
TRBV20-1	TRBJ1-2	CSPRRGGLHYGYTF
TRBV7-6	TRBJ1-3	CASSRLNPGTGAHGNTIYF
TRBV28	TRBJ2-3	CASSFHAHTDTQYF
TRBV29-1	TRBJ1-1	CRQGAPRVTEAFF
TRBV7-6	TRBJ1-1	CASSQNPEAFF
TRBV12-3/TRBV12-4	TRBJ1-5	CASSLAVGDSNQPQHF
TRBV9	TRBJ1-2	CASSVSDRLSGYTF
TRBV27	TRBJ2-3	CASSSNYLGAGTDTQYF
TRBV27	TRBJ1-4	CASSIRETNEKLFF
TRBV7-8	TRBJ2-1	CASSPTSGETQFF
TRBV20-1	TRBJ2-1	CSAPRGGAHNEQFF
TRBV5-1	TRBJ2-7	CASSLERRFGQQYF
TRBV29-1	TRBJ2-3	CSVVGVLTGNTDTQYF
TRBV7-2	TRBJ1-1	CASSLGSGGTEAFF
TRBV6-4	TRBJ2-1	CASSFDSYNEQFF
TRBV6-2/TRBV6-3	TRBJ2-2	CASRERGLYTGELFF
TRBV6-5	TRBJ2-5	CASSYSTGGGKTQYF
TRBV2	TRBJ1-5	CASRWENFQNQPQHF
TRBV6-2/TRBV6-3	TRBJ1-1	CASSFGLEAFF
TRBV4-1	TRBJ1-6	CASSHRLATANSPLHF
TRBV5-6	TRBJ2-5	CASSFTDPGWAQYF
TRBV7-6	TRBJ2-5	CASSQDRVGQTQYF
TRBV20-1	TRBJ1-2	CSARVRREKVGYTF
TRBV2	TRBJ2-7	CASTSLDSLPYEQYF
TRBV4-2	TRBJ1-4	CASSKTGPVANEKLFF
TRBV7-2	TRBJ1-6	CASSLRWQGLWPLHF
TRBV14	TRBJ2-3	CASSHGRRVTDTQYF
TRBV30	TRBJ2-3	CAWISGGGPGDTQYF
TRBV27	TRBJ1-2	CASSPRWWGLYGYTF
TRBV3-1	TRBJ2-4	CASSQRVKNIQYF
TRBV4-1	TRBJ1-1	CASSQWQTNTEAFF
TRBV19	TRBJ2-5	CASSRDNQETQYF
TRBV5-6	TRBJ2-1	CASSFDRRHYNEQFF
TRBV7-8	TRBJ2-5	CASSVGWGTSRAQETQYF
TRBV12-3/TRBV12-4	TRBJ1-2	CASSLTGGYGYTF
TRBV24-1	TRBJ2-1	CATSGPGRRFYNEQFF
TRBV6-5	TRBJ2-3	CASSYREVGDTQYF
TRBV6-5	TRBJ1-4	CASSYSEGNEKLFF
TRBV7-8	TRBJ1-4	CASSSTGALEKLFF